A single sample is the source of the 9 T cell receptor beta chains below, sequenced in a study of PD-L1 blockade in urothelial cancer. Libraries were prepared by immunoSEQ multiplex PCR; TCRdb keeps only in-frame clonotypes and omits some of them. Altogether some 120,000 clones are present, around 85% being singletons, with the ten largest covering about 2.9%. The time point was: pretreatment peripheral blood. The sequences come from PBMCs, collected around atezolizumab (anti-PD-L1) treatment. The source of these receptors is a man aged 45-65 years with urothelial cancer.

This clone was recorded only once. The chain has TRBV15 and TRBJ2-1; weak D call: TRBD2 (5 bases). Per germline, CDR1 LNHNV and CDR2 YYDKDF (reference sequence). V dropped 8 bases and J dropped 0 bases, with 14 bases sitting between them. This CDR3 has 15 residues. The CDR3, as DNA: TGTGCCACCGGCGTGAGCGGAGCCTCCTACAATGAGCAGTTCTTC. Amino acid sequence: CATGVSGASYNEQFF.

The chain joins TRBV2 to TRBJ2-7; 8 positions agree with TRBD2. Trimming took 5 bases from V and 2 from J; bases not matched to a gene: 5. Germline V CDR1 and CDR2: SNHLY, FYNNEI. The CDR3 sequence is 14 residues long. The CDR3 sequence: CASSRTGGAYEQYF. The CDR3 DNA reads as TGTGCCAGCAGTAGGACGGGAGGGGCCTACGAGCAGTACTTC. Complete variable domain (other parts from reference TRBV2 and TRBJ2-7): EPEVTQTPSHQVTQMGQEVILRCVPISNHLYFYWYRQILGQKVEFLVSFYNNEISEKSEIFDDQFSVERPDGSNFTLKIRSTKLEDSAMYFCASSRTGGAYEQYFGPGTRLTVT.

The rearrangement links TRBV19 to TRBJ2-7, with 9 nucleotides matching TRBD2. CDR1 is LNHDA, CDR2 SQIVND, per germline (reference sequence). Losses at the gene ends were 6 bases for V and 0 bases for J; bases not matched to a gene: 12. The CDR3 is made up of 17 amino acids. The CDR3 DNA sequence: TGTGCCAGTAGGTCGATAAGAGCGGGGGGAACCTCCTACGAGCAGTACTTC. It codes for CASRSIRAGGTSYEQYF.

The genes are TRBV25-1 and TRBJ1-3; 7 bases agree with TRBD1. The junction had 5 bases not matched to a gene; V was cut back by 10 bases and J by 2 bases. This CDR3 is 13 amino acids long. Germline V lookup: CDR1 MGHDK, CDR2 SYGVNS. This CDR3 is CATRGGTGNTIYF. The CDR3 DNA follows: TGTGCCACCAGAGGGGGCACTGGAAACACCATATATTTT.

In DNA form, the CDR3 reads TGTGCCAGCAGCTTTGCTAGCGACAACAATGAGCAGTTCTTC. Translating gives CASSFASDNNEQFF. The V gene is TRBV12-1, the J gene TRBJ2-1; TRBD2 is the table's D call and was not checked against the DNA. TRBV12-1 is recorded as a pseudogene. This CDR3 comprises 14 residues.

The rearrangement joins TRBV30 to TRBJ1-2, with a weak D call TRBD1 (6 bases). Germline V gives CDR1 GTSNPN, CDR2 SVGIG (reference sequence). The germline V and J ends were trimmed by 0 bases and 8 bases, with 13 bases remaining between them. The CDR3 totals 13 residues. The CDR3 protein is CAWSVIGGEGYTF. CDR3 DNA: TGTGCCTGGAGTGTTATAGGGGGTGAGGGCTACACCTTC.

Details on this clone: Other DNA sequences of this sample code for an identical CDR3. This CDR3 reads CASSFSLAGLSYEQYF. Written as DNA, the CDR3 is TGTGCCAGCAGTTTTTCCCTAGCGGGCCTATCCTACGAGCAGTACTTC. The chain couples TRBV28 to TRBJ2-7; 8 bases align to TRBD2. Germline V gene data show CDR1 as MDHEN and CDR2 as SYDVKM. The junction had 8 bases not matched to a gene; V was cut back by 3 bases and J by 1 base. CDR3 length: 16 residues.

The gene calls are TRBV6-6 and TRBJ2-3; 11 positions match TRBD2. This CDR3 region has 16 residues. The junction had 8 bases not matched to a gene; V was cut back by 4 bases and J by 5 bases. Germline CDR1 reads MNHNY; CDR2 reads SVGAGI (reference sequence). CDR3 residues: CASSSPTSGIGDTQYF. The CDR3 DNA reads TGTGCCAGCAGTTCCCCGACTAGCGGGATCGGAGATACGCAGTATTTT.

The chain carries TRBV11-2 and TRBJ1-1, with D tentatively TRBD1 (5 bases). Germline V gene lookup returns CDR1 SGHAT and CDR2 FQNNGV. The CDR3 contains 15 residues. The V gene lost 0 bases and the J gene lost 1 base, with 9 bases spanning the gap. CDR3 sequence reads: CASSLDQGPNTEAFF. The CDR3 DNA reads TGTGCCAGCAGCTTAGATCAGGGCCCGAACACTGAAGCTTTCTTT. The whole variable domain, remainder taken from reference TRBV11-2 and TRBJ1-1, is EAGVAQSPRYKIIEKRQSVAFWCNPISGHATLYWYQQILGQGPKLLIQFQNNGVVDDSQLPKDRFSAERLKGVDSTLKIQPAKLEDSAVYLCASSLDQGPNTEAFFGQGTRLTVV.